A selection of T cell receptor beta chains follows, all from one sample in a study of control samples from healthy donors and cancer patients. Assay used: immunoSEQ multiplex PCR; TCRdb lists only in-frame clones, some missing. The sample gives under 150,000 clones, around 87% of which show up once; around 3% is in the top ten. Sample: blood. Receptors originate from a man in his sixties in good health. Each CDR3 is given with its conserved first and last residue. D genes are given only for firm matches. The size of a clone is reported for some rows only, either as once, few or many, or as a class for expanded clones.

TRBV19,TRBD1,TRBJ1-1,few,CASGDRLNTEAFF,TGTGCCAGTGGGGACAGATTGAACACTGAAGCTTTCTTT
TRBV2,NA,TRBJ2-2,NA,CASSGTGELFF,TGTGCCAGCTCAGGTACCGGGGAGCTGTTTTTT
TRBV6-6,NA,TRBJ2-7,once,CASSSGSYEQYF,TGTGCCAGCAGCTCCGGATCCTACGAGCAGTACTTC
TRBV19,TRBD2,TRBJ2-1,few,CASSIGGGGAGSYNEQFF,TGTGCCAGTAGTATAGGAGGCGGGGGGGCCGGCTCCTACAATGAGCAGTTCTTC
TRBV5-1,TRBD1,TRBJ1-3,once,CASSSPLKGGDVNTIYF,TGCGCCAGCAGCTCCCCCTTAAAAGGGGGCGACGTGAACACCATATATTTT
TRBV7-2,TRBD1,TRBJ1-2,NA,CASSLTTGERGYTF,TGTGCCAGCAGCTTAACAACAGGGGAGAGGGGCTACACCTTC
TRBV28,NA,TRBJ1-5,NA,CASRKSTGSNQPQHF,TGTGCCAGCAGAAAAAGTACAGGGAGCAATCAGCCCCAGCATTTT
TRBV6-5,NA,TRBJ1-5,NA,CASDNLSNQPQHF,TGTGCCTCCGACAACTTAAGCAATCAGCCCCAGCATTTT
TRBV7-2,TRBD2,TRBJ2-1,NA,CASSLLAGDYNEQFF,TGTGCCAGCAGCTTACTTGCGGGGGACTACAATGAGCAGTTCTTC
TRBV4-1,NA,TRBJ2-3,NA,CASSQDQGIGRTDTQYF,TGCGCCAGCAGCCAAGATCAAGGAATCGGACGCACAGATACGCAGTATTTT
TRBV28,NA,TRBJ1-2,NA,CASGVKGFGYTF,TGTGCCAGCGGTGTTAAGGGTTTTGGCTACACCTTC
TRBV19,NA,TRBJ2-1,NA,CASSIRAGKGEQFF,TGTGCCAGTAGTATTCGGGCCGGGAAGGGTGAGCAGTTCTTC
TRBV10-3,NA,TRBJ2-4,NA,CAISEQEAGAKNIQYF,TGTGCCATCAGTGAGCAGGAGGCGGGAGCCAAAAACATTCAGTACTTC
TRBV27,NA,TRBJ2-2,NA,CASSFTAAGELFF,TGTGCCAGCAGTTTCACAGCCGCCGGGGAGCTGTTTTTT
TRBV29-1,NA,TRBJ2-7,NA,CSVEGGNSYEQYF,TGCAGCGTGGAAGGGGGGAACTCCTACGAGCAGTACTTC
TRBV3-1/TRBV3-2,TRBD1,TRBJ1-5,NA,CASSQSGGYSNQPQHF,TGTGCCAGCAGCCAATCAGGGGGCTACAGCAATCAGCCCCAGCATTTT
TRBV5-4,NA,TRBJ2-5,NA,CASSSQDGALGTQYF,TGTGCCAGCAGCTCGCAGGACGGCGCTCTCGGGACCCAGTACTTC
TRBV5-4,NA,TRBJ2-7,NA,CASSSNSYEQYF,TGTGCCAGCAGCTCGAACTCCTACGAGCAGTACTTC
TRBV5-5,TRBD1,TRBJ1-3,NA,CASSFAGTAISGNTIYF,TGTGCCAGCAGCTTCGCAGGGACAGCGATCTCTGGAAACACCATATATTTT
TRBV7-8,NA,TRBJ1-5,NA,CARRELGPQHF,TGTGCCCGCAGGGAACTCGGGCCCCAGCATTTT
TRBV27,NA,TRBJ1-2,NA,CASSPTYSYGYTF,TGTGCCAGCAGTCCAACTTACAGCTATGGCTACACCTTC
TRBV10-2,NA,TRBJ1-4,NA,CASRQGGFGEKLFF,TGCGCCAGCAGACAAGGGGGGTTCGGTGAAAAACTGTTTTTT
TRBV10-1,NA,TRBJ1-1,NA,CASSVSLAGTAFF,TGCGCCAGCAGTGTTAGTCTGGCAGGGACGGCTTTCTTT
TRBV19,NA,TRBJ2-7,NA,CASSERGAYEQYF,TGTGCCAGTAGTGAGAGGGGGGCCTACGAGCAGTACTTC
TRBV5-1,TRBD1,TRBJ2-3,NA,CASQRGPGLEDTQYF,TGCGCCAGCCAGAGGGGGCCCGGACTTGAAGATACGCAGTATTTT
TRBV5-8,NA,TRBJ1-3,NA,CASSLVLGRANSGNTIYF,TGTGCCAGCAGCTTGGTACTGGGACGTGCGAACTCTGGAAACACCATATATTTT
TRBV19,TRBD1,TRBJ2-2,NA,CASSIGQGAGELFF,TGTGCCAGTAGTATAGGACAGGGGGCCGGGGAGCTGTTTTTT
TRBV27,TRBD1,TRBJ1-1,NA,CASRNDRGGAFF,TGTGCCAGCAGGAACGACAGGGGAGGGGCTTTCTTT
TRBV6-7,TRBD1,TRBJ2-7,NA,CGRTGGRRYF,TGTGGAAGGACAGGGGGAAGGCGGTACTTC
TRBV19,NA,TRBJ1-5,NA,CASRGTGQPQHF,TGTGCCAGCAGGGGAACAGGGCAGCCCCAGCATTTT
TRBV4-3,TRBD2,TRBJ2-2,NA,CASSQGVSGGARGELFF,TGCGCCAGCAGCCAAGGGGTTAGCGGGGGGGCCCGCGGGGAGCTGTTTTTT
TRBV9,NA,TRBJ2-7,NA,CASSVGGDSYEQYF,TGTGCCAGCAGCGTAGGCGGGGACAGCTACGAGCAGTACTTC
TRBV6-5,TRBD1,TRBJ2-5,NA,CASSRDRGSKTQYF,TGTGCCAGCAGTAGGGACAGGGGATCGAAGACCCAGTACTTC
TRBV2,NA,TRBJ1-6,NA,CASSDDRPVNSPLHF,TGTGCCAGCAGTGACGACAGGCCCGTTAATTCACCCCTCCACTTT
TRBV7-2,NA,TRBJ2-4,NA,CASSLSLGGAKNIQYF,TGTGCCAGCAGCTTAAGTTTGGGGGGAGCCAAAAACATTCAGTACTTC
TRBV12-3/TRBV12-4,NA,TRBJ2-3,NA,CASSRDTQYF,TGTGCCAGCAGCAGGGATACGCAGTATTTT
TRBV28,NA,TRBJ1-3,NA,CASSFQVGNTIYF,TGTGCCAGCAGTTTCCAAGTCGGAAACACCATATATTTT
TRBV27,TRBD1,TRBJ2-7,NA,CASKGVGQGSIGEQYF,TGTGCCAGTAAAGGTGTCGGACAGGGTTCAATTGGCGAGCAGTACTTC
TRBV6-6,NA,TRBJ2-1,NA,CASSYWSGGSYNEQFF,TGTGCCAGCAGTTACTGGAGTGGTGGATCCTACAATGAGCAGTTCTTC
TRBV24-1,NA,TRBJ2-5,once,CATSDTGQYQETQYF,TGTGCCACCAGTGACACCGGACAGTACCAAGAGACCCAGTACTTC
TRBV5-1,TRBD1,TRBJ1-1,NA,CASSLTTGPNTEAFF,TGCGCCAGCAGCCTTACGACAGGGCCGAACACTGAAGCTTTCTTT
TRBV4-3,NA,TRBJ1-2,NA,CASSLQAASYGYTF,TGCGCCAGCAGTCTCCAGGCAGCTTCCTATGGCTACACCTTC
TRBV11-2,NA,TRBJ2-5,NA,CASSLDPGGWRGETQYF,TGTGCCAGCAGCTTAGATCCCGGGGGCTGGCGAGGGGAGACCCAGTACTTC
TRBV7-2,NA,TRBJ2-5,few,CASSLGQGETQYF,TGTGCCAGCAGCCTGGGACAAGGAGAGACCCAGTACTTC
TRBV7-8,TRBD1,TRBJ1-2,NA,CASSPYRTGNYGYTF,TGTGCCAGCAGCCCGTACAGGACAGGGAACTATGGCTACACCTTC
TRBV7-2,NA,TRBJ1-1,NA,CASSLDRDTEAFF,TGTGCCAGCAGCTTAGACAGGGACACTGAAGCTTTCTTT
TRBV27,TRBD1,TRBJ2-7,few,CASSPRTGRTVEQYF,TGTGCCAGCAGTCCTAGGACAGGGAGGACGGTCGAGCAGTACTTC
TRBV19,NA,TRBJ2-2,NA,CASTSSGTLINGELFF,TGTGCCAGTACTTCCTCCGGGACCCTCATCAACGGGGAGCTGTTTTTT
TRBV24-1,TRBD1,TRBJ1-6,NA,CATSDYTGAGAPLHF,TGTGCCACCAGTGATTACACAGGGGCAGGTGCACCCCTCCACTTT
TRBV9,TRBD1,TRBJ2-1,NA,CASSATDRVFGEQFF,TGTGCCAGCAGCGCCACGGACAGGGTCTTCGGTGAGCAGTTCTTC
TRBV9,TRBD1,TRBJ1-2,NA,CASSLQGAANYGYTF,TGTGCCAGCAGCCTACAGGGGGCTGCGAACTATGGCTACACCTTC
TRBV19,NA,TRBJ1-5,NA,CASTDTGNNQPQHF,TGTGCCAGTACAGATACCGGAAACAATCAGCCCCAGCATTTT
TRBV28,NA,TRBJ1-5,once,CASNPRDQPQHF,TGTGCCAGCAACCCCCGGGATCAGCCCCAGCATTTT
TRBV6-6,TRBD1,TRBJ2-7,few,CASSSAGQETSYEQYF,TGTGCCAGCAGTTCCGCCGGACAGGAAACTTCCTACGAGCAGTACTTC
TRBV5-1,NA,TRBJ1-5,few,CASSLGGSNQPQHF,TGCGCCAGCAGCTTGGGCGGTAGCAATCAGCCCCAGCATTTT